The 19 T cell receptor beta chains reported below all come from one sample, sequenced in a study of shared clonotypes between healthy human individuals (dated by TCRdb to 2019 to 2021). Libraries came from the immunoSEQ multiplex PCR assay. What TCRdb holds here is the immuneACCESS table cut down to in-frame rearrangements. Part of the clones is not present; checked against another copy, under half of the missing clones reflect an unresolved V gene, and the others are unexplained. The sample records 950,000 to 1,300,000 clones, under 80% of which are singletons. About 1.5% of the sample rests with the top ten. The sequenced sample was memory CD4+ T cells sorted from blood. In light of the paper, this sample's cell subset or site label describes: CD45RA-negative fraction. Receptor source: a man between 18 and 35 years old in good health.

The chain joins TRBV18 to TRBJ2-5; the D is unclear. Germline V gene lookup returns CDR1 KGHSH and CDR2 LQKENI. This CDR3 is built from 12 residues. Trimming stripped 6 bases from V and 6 bases from J, with 11 bases between. The chain's CDR3 is CASSLDEKTQYF. The CDR3 coding sequence is TGTGCCAGCTCGTTGGACGAAAAGACCCAGTACTTC.

V gene TRBV11-2 combines with J gene TRBJ2-3; 8 nucleotides agree with TRBD2. Germline V gene lookup returns CDR1 SGHAT and CDR2 FQNNGV. The CDR3 has 16 residues. J was trimmed by 5 bases and V by 1 base; bases with no gene match: 8. The CDR3 protein is CASSLGAGGVRDTQYF. CDR3 nucleotides: TGTGCCAGCAGCTTAGGGGCCGGGGGGGTACGAGATACGCAGTATTTT.

This sequence joins TRBV10-3 and TRBJ2-3, with D perhaps matching TRBD1 (5 bases). Deletions cut 6 bases from V and 3 bases from J, with 10 bases between. Germline CDR1 reads ENHRY; CDR2 reads SYGVKD. The CDR3 has 13 residues. CDR3 region: CAIRGQPTDTQYF. The CDR3 nucleotides read TGTGCCATCAGGGGGCAGCCTACAGATACGCAGTATTTT.

The chain has TRBV12-5 and TRBJ2-7; D uncertain. Trimming cost V 6 bases and J 3 bases, with 6 bases left between them. The germline gives CDR1 LGHNT, CDR2 FRNRAP. The CDR3 contains 11 residues. The CDR3 nucleotides read TGTGCTAGTGGCCACAACTACGAGCAGTACTTC. It encodes CASGHNYEQYF.

With regard to this clone: Additional DNA sequences in this sample encode the identical CDR3. The rearrangement joins TRBV10-3 to TRBJ2-7; D is perhaps TRBD1 (5 bases). Between the trimmed V and J ends, which lost 0 bases and 0 bases, there was a span of 12 bases. The CDR3 contains 16 residues. Germline CDR1 is ENHRY and CDR2 is SYGVKD. The CDR3 is CAISESGGASSYEQYF. The CDR3 bases are TGTGCCATCAGTGAGTCAGGTGGGGCAAGCTCCTACGAGCAGTACTTC.

This clone was counted a few times. CDR3 DNA: TGTGCCAGCAGCCTTAGACCGTTTTTCACAGATACGCAGTATTTT. Translation gives CASSLRPFFTDTQYF. V and J are TRBV21-1 and TRBJ2-3. TRBV21-1 constitutes a pseudogene. This CDR3 comprises 15 residues.

The V call is TRBV18, the J call TRBJ1-1, with D unclear. CDR1 KGHSH and CDR2 LQKENI come from the germline V gene. V shed 5 bases and J shed 2 bases, with 9 bases lying between them. The CDR3 runs to 13 residues. The CDR3 region has the DNA TGTGCCAGCTCAAGGGTTCAAAACACTGAAGCTTTCTTT. It codes for CASSRVQNTEAFF.

This chain connects TRBV10-1 to TRBJ2-3; D gene uncertain. V was cut by 5 bases and J by 6 bases, with 9 bases left in between. This CDR3 region has 12 residues. The germline gives CDR1 WNHNN, CDR2 SYGVQD (reference sequence). CDR3 in amino acids: CASSPTSDTQYF. As DNA, the CDR3 is TGCGCCAGCAGTCCTACTTCCGATACGCAGTATTTT.

V is TRBV29-1 and J is TRBJ1-2, with 8 bases lining up with TRBD1. The CDR3 runs to 13 residues. Per germline, CDR1 SQVTM and CDR2 ANQGSEA. V lost 7 bases to trimming and J lost 4 bases; unmatched junction nucleotides: 8. The CDR3 here is CSGGGQGGYGYTF. CDR3 DNA: TGCAGCGGCGGAGGACAGGGAGGCTATGGCTACACCTTC. Combining the CDR3 with reference TRBV29-1 and TRBJ1-2 gives the whole variable domain SAVISQKPSRDICQRGTSLTIQCQVDSQVTMMFWYRQQPGQSLTLIATANQGSEATYESGFVIDKFPISRPNLTFSTLTVSNMSPEDSSIYLCSGGGQGGYGYTFGSGTRLTVV.

V and J are TRBV27 and TRBJ2-7; TRBD1 aligns across 10 bases. Trimming removed 9 bases from V and 1 base from J; junction bases left unmatched: 9. Germline CDR1 reads MNHEY; CDR2 reads SMNVEV (reference sequence). The CDR3 is made up of 15 amino acids. This CDR3 reads CASTPGTGASYEQYF. The DNA of the CDR3 is TGTGCCAGTACCCCTGGGACAGGGGCATCCTACGAGCAGTACTTC.

The V call is TRBV7-9, the J call TRBJ2-1, with 10 bases aligning to TRBD1. V was clipped by 4 bases and J by 3 bases; unmatched bases: 12. From germline, CDR1 is SEHNR and CDR2 FQNEAQ (reference sequence). This CDR3 is built from 18 residues. The CDR3 protein is CASSSPEGQGNVYNEQFF. DNA for the CDR3: TGTGCCAGCAGCTCCCCCGAGGGACAGGGGAACGTCTACAATGAGCAGTTCTTC.

As concerns this clone: Other nucleotide sequences in the sample specify the same CDR3. This chain links TRBV7-2 with TRBJ2-7; D is uncertain. The CDR3 is 12 residues long. Germline CDR1 SGHTA, CDR2 FQGNSA. V was clipped by 5 bases and J by 3 bases, with 8 bases between them. The CDR3 is CASSPPGYEQYF. The CDR3 DNA follows: TGTGCCAGCAGCCCCCCTGGCTACGAGCAGTACTTC.

The rearrangement joins TRBV2 to TRBJ2-2; 7 bases match TRBD2. J gave up 5 bases and V 7 bases, and 7 bases lay outside the gene matches. Germline-derived CDR1 and CDR2 are SNHLY and FYNNEI. The CDR3 runs 14 residues. The CDR3 region is CASTRTRQTGELFF. The CDR3 DNA reads as TGTGCCAGCACACGGACTAGACAAACCGGGGAGCTGTTTTTT.

The chain combines TRBV2 with TRBJ2-5; 8 nucleotides agree with TRBD1. Per the germline V gene, CDR1 is SNHLY and CDR2 is FYNNEI. V dropped 4 bases and J dropped 7; count of bases not matched to a gene: 11. This CDR3 region has 15 residues. This CDR3 reads CASSGETGEVVTQYF. The CDR3 DNA reads TGTGCCAGCAGTGGAGAGACAGGGGAAGTGGTGACCCAGTACTTC.

The chain uses TRBV6-1 and TRBJ2-6, with D uncertain. This CDR3 comprises 15 residues. The V and J ends lost 5 bases and 2 bases respectively, with 10 bases between them. Germline CDR1 and CDR2: MNHNS and SASEGT. CDR3 sequence: CASSSPGAGANVLTF. CDR3 DNA: TGTGCCAGCAGTTCTCCAGGCGCTGGGGCCAACGTCCTGACTTTC.

V and J are TRBV5-1 and TRBJ1-2; TRBD1 matches 8 bases. Germline lookup yields CDR1 SGHRS and CDR2 YFSETQ. This CDR3 contains 13 residues. V shed 6 bases, J shed 7 bases, and the junction held 8 bases outside the gene matches. CDR3 DNA: TGCGCCAGCACCTTTGCAGGGGGCAGTGGCTACACCTTC. Translation gives CASTFAGGSGYTF.

In its sample, this clone was seen a few times. The sample holds other DNA sequences that translate to the same CDR3. CDR3 DNA: TGTGCCAGCAGTTTCCGAAGGACTGAAGCTTTCTTT. This gives the protein CASSFRRTEAFF. This sequence joins TRBV28 and TRBJ1-1; D unclear. Trimming left V 3 bases short and J 5 bases short, with 7 bases between. The germline CDR1 and CDR2 sequences are MDHEN and SYDVKM. This CDR3 is built from 12 residues.

In the case of this clone: This sample includes further DNA sequences coding for the same CDR3. This rearrangement joins TRBV7-9 to TRBJ2-3; D ambiguous. The CDR3 is made up of 12 amino acids. The V and J ends lost 4 bases and 5 bases respectively, with 7 bases between them. The germline V gene has CDR1 SEHNR and CDR2 FQNEAQ (reference sequence). The CDR3 DNA reads TGTGCCAGCAGCTCCTTATTAGATACGCAGTATTTT. Protein: CASSSLLDTQYF. Looking up the rest from reference TRBV7-9 and TRBJ2-3 gives the full variable domain: DTGVSQNPRHKITKRGQNVTFRCDPISEHNRLYWYRQTLGQGPEFLTYFQNEAQLEKSRLLSDRFSAERPKGSFSTLEIQRTEQGDSAMYLCASSSLLDTQYFGPGTRLTVL.

The rearrangement uses TRBV20-1 and TRBJ2-7; maybe TRBD2 (5 bases). V lost 2 bases and J 5 bases, leaving 7 bases between the germline ends. CDR1 is DFQATT, CDR2 SNEGSKA, per germline (reference sequence). CDR3 length: 11 amino acids. The CDR3 sequence is CSARNGNEQYF. For the CDR3, the DNA is TGCAGTGCTAGAAACGGGAACGAGCAGTACTTC.